This passage covers 11 T cell receptor beta chains from one sample sequenced in a study of CD8 T cells in Susac syndrome. An input of about 0.5 to 1 ug of RNA was subjected to reverse transcription using random hexamers. TCRdb reanalysed the immunoSEQ multiplex PCR reads using MiXCR and keeps one entry per CDR3 protein. The sample includes 350,000 to 550,000 distinct CDR3 sequences, around 85% of them seen just once. Sequenced material: CD8+ T cells from PBMCs. The receptors were gathered from a human donor with multiple sclerosis.

This chain joins TRBV3-1 and TRBJ1-1; D uncertain. Germline V gives CDR1 LGHDT, CDR2 YNNKEL (reference sequence). The CDR3 extends over 14 amino acids. V lost 1 base and J lost 1, with 7 bases in between. This chain's CDR3 is CASSQGAANTEAFF. The CDR3 DNA reads TGTGCCAGCAGCCAAGGGGCAGCGAACACTGAAGCTTTCTTT.

The gene calls are TRBV11-3 and TRBJ2-5; D is unresolved. The CDR3 sequence is 13 residues long. V was cut by 4 bases and J by 5 bases, with 11 bases left in between. The germline V gene has CDR1 SGHNT and CDR2 YENEEA. CDR3 in amino acids: CASSSVVGETQYF. CDR3 DNA sequence: TGTGCCAGCAGCTCCGTCGTCGGGGAGACCCAGTACTTC.

This chain uses TRBV6-5 with TRBJ1-6; D unresolved. The V gene lost 6 bases and the J gene lost 9 bases, with 18 bases spanning the gap. The CDR3 contains 15 residues. Germline CDR1 is MNHEY and CDR2 is SVGAGI. CDR3 coding DNA: TGTGCCAGCAGCCCGGAGCTGGGTGGTCGTTCACCCCTCCACTTT. Amino acids: CASSPELGGRSPLHF.

The V gene is TRBV20-1, the J gene TRBJ2-7; D perhaps matches TRBD1 (5 bases). The CDR3 is made up of 15 amino acids. The germline V and J ends were trimmed by 4 bases and 2 bases, with 18 bases remaining between them. Per the germline V gene, CDR1 is DFQATT and CDR2 is SNEGSKA (reference sequence). The CDR3 reads CSANTGGRDTYEQYF. CDR3 DNA: TGCAGTGCTAATACCGGCGGCAGGGATACCTACGAGCAGTACTTC.

V gene TRBV4-1 combines with J gene TRBJ1-2, with unresolved D. Germline CDR1 is MGHRA and CDR2 is YSYEKL. Trimming stripped 3 bases from V and 4 bases from J, with 15 bases between. The length of the CDR3 is 15 residues. The CDR3: CASSQLITSSYGYTF. Here the CDR3 DNA reads TGCGCCAGCAGCCAGCTGATAACTAGTAGCTATGGCTACACCTTC.

The genes are TRBV11-2 and TRBJ2-5, with D uncertain. V was trimmed by 8 bases and J by 3 bases, leaving 13 bases between them. The germline V gene has CDR1 SGHAT and CDR2 FQNNGV. The CDR3 sequence is 13 residues long. The CDR3 DNA is TGTGCCAGCGGCGATGCCCTTAAAGAGACCCAGTACTTC. Amino acids: CASGDALKETQYF.

The chain uses TRBV9 and TRBJ2-2; 8 positions agree with TRBD2. The trim removed 3 bases at V and 4 bases at J, leaving 5 bases unmatched. Germline CDR1 is SGDLS and CDR2 is YYNGEE. The CDR3 is 15 residues long. Written as DNA, the CDR3 is TGTGCCAGCAGCGCCGGGGGGGCAGCCACCGGGGAGCTGTTTTTT. It encodes CASSAGGAATGELFF.

The chain combines TRBV7-9 with TRBJ2-7, with D perhaps matching TRBD1 or TRBD2 (5 bases each). The germline V gene has CDR1 SEHNR and CDR2 FQNEAQ (reference sequence). Trimming shortened V by 4 bases and J by 0 bases, and 16 bases separated the two germline ends. The length of the CDR3 is 16 residues. The CDR3 loop reads CASSSATGPVSYEQYF. The CDR3 nucleotides are TGTGCCAGCAGCTCGGCTACGGGGCCCGTCTCCTACGAGCAGTACTTC.

The gene calls are TRBV27 and TRBJ1-1; perhaps TRBD1 as D (5 bases). CDR3 length: 14 amino acids. V dropped 7 bases and J dropped 1 base, with 13 bases sitting between them. Germline assignment: CDR1 MNHEY and CDR2 SMNVEV (reference sequence). The chain's CDR3 is CASKRGTENTEAFF. DNA of the CDR3: TGTGCCAGCAAGCGGGGCACAGAGAACACTGAAGCTTTCTTT.

Turning to this clonotype: A junction boundary mismatches the germline segment, possibly from a read error. V and J are TRBV11-2 and TRBJ2-3; D is undetermined. The germline V gene has CDR1 SGHAT and CDR2 FQNNGV. The CDR3 has 12 amino acids. The DNA for the CDR3 is TGTGCCAGCAGCTACCGCACAGATACGCGGTATTTT. It specifies CASSYRTDTRYF.

The rearrangement joins TRBV5-1 to TRBJ2-1, with D tentatively TRBD1 (6 bases). The V end was cut by 5 bases, the J end by 6 bases, with 12 bases between. CDR3 length equals 13 residues. Germline assignment: CDR1 SGHRS and CDR2 YFSETQ. CDR3 region: CASSLDSFNEQFF. The CDR3, as DNA: TGCGCCAGCAGTCTGGACAGCTTCAATGAGCAGTTCTTC.